This passage covers 13 T cell receptor beta chains from one sample sequenced in a study of beta chain features in type 1 diabetes. Study outcomes and limitations: Moderate but significant shortening of TCRB CDR3s was recorded in all four CD4+ subsets from Type 1 diabetes patients.

The sequenced template was cDNA made from the entire isolated RNA. The method was immunoSEQ multiplex PCR; TCRdb's version includes in-frame clones alone and lacks a portion of them. The table records about 700,000 clones, roughly an eighth of them present only once. The antigens these receptors bind are not known. Sample: naive CD4+ T cells from blood. These receptors came from a young man with type 1 diabetes.

The rearrangement joins TRBV19 to TRBJ1-5; no clear D. Between the trimmed V and J ends, which lost 5 bases and 4 bases, there was a span of 15 bases. The CDR3 loop spans 15 amino acids. CDR1 LNHDA and CDR2 SQIVND come from the germline V gene (reference sequence). The CDR3 protein is CASSLQWEGNQPQHF. DNA of the CDR3: TGTGCCAGTAGTCTCCAGTGGGAAGGGAATCAGCCCCAGCATTTT.

A few counts support this clone. The genes are TRBV4-1 and TRBJ1-2, with TRBD1 matching over 7 bases. The CDR3 runs to 15 residues. With 1 base clipped from V and 6 bases from J, the junction kept 8 bases outside the gene matches. CDR1 is MGHRA and CDR2 is YSYEKL in the germline V gene. Here the CDR3 DNA reads TGCGCCAGCAGCCAAGGCAGGGGGAAAGGGCATGGCTACACCTTC. Translated, it gives CASSQGRGKGHGYTF.

This clone was detected only a few times. The rearrangement links TRBV2 to TRBJ1-2; D possibly corresponds to TRBD1 (5 bases). V lost 8 bases, J lost 8 bases, and 9 bases lay in between. Germline V gene data show CDR1 as SNHLY and CDR2 as FYNNEI. CDR3 length: 10 residues. CDR3 protein: CASGQGGYTF. The CDR3 region has the DNA TGTGCCAGCGGGCAGGGCGGCTACACCTTC. Full variable domain (outside the CDR3, taken from reference TRBV2 and TRBJ1-2): EPEVTQTPSHQVTQMGQEVILRCVPISNHLYFYWYRQILGQKVEFLVSFYNNEISEKSEIFDDQFSVERPDGSNFTLKIRSTKLEDSAMYFCASGQGGYTFGSGTRLTVV.

There are a few counts of this clone. The J gene is TRBJ1-1, the V gene TRBV5-4; 9 positions agree with TRBD1. Trimming took 1 base from V and 5 from J; bases not matched to a gene: 3. This CDR3 contains 14 residues. Germline values: CDR1 SGHNT, CDR2 YYREEE (reference sequence). Here the CDR3 reads CASSLTGGLTEAFF. The CDR3 coding sequence is TGTGCCAGCAGCTTGACAGGGGGCCTAACTGAAGCTTTCTTT.

The V call is TRBV27, the J call TRBJ1-2, with 7 bases fitting TRBD1. Trimming removed 3 bases from V and 6 bases from J; junction bases left unmatched: 7. This CDR3 is built from 14 residues. Germline V gives CDR1 MNHEY, CDR2 SMNVEV (reference sequence). The CDR3: CASSFSQGRDGYTF. The CDR3 nucleotides read TGTGCCAGCAGTTTCTCACAGGGGCGGGATGGCTACACCTTC.

This clone was detected a few times. The V and J genes are TRBV21-1 and TRBJ2-5; TRBD2, the D gene given by the table, was not confirmed from the DNA. TRBV21-1 represents a pseudogene. This CDR3 region has 14 residues. CDR3 region: CASSTRLEQETQYF. The CDR3 region has the DNA TGTGCCAGCAGCACCCGACTAGAGCAAGAGACCCAGTACTTC.

The chain is built from TRBV29-1 and TRBJ1-1; a possible D gene is TRBD1 (5 bases). CDR3 length equals 14 residues. Germline V CDR1 and CDR2: SQVTM, ANQGSEA. Deletions cut 7 bases from V and 5 bases from J, with 20 bases between. Written as DNA, the CDR3 is TGCAGCGCCCTGAGGGAGGGGAGGAGTACTGAAGCTTTCTTT. Encoded protein: CSALREGRSTEAFF.

This clone has only a few counts. The chain joins TRBV6-5 to TRBJ2-7; D may be TRBD1 (6 bases). The V gene's germline CDR1 is MNHEY and CDR2 SVGAGI. Trimming shortened V by 6 bases and J by 2 bases, and 11 bases separated the two germline ends. This CDR3 has 13 amino acids. Here the CDR3 DNA reads TGTGCCAGCAGGTCGACAGGACCCTACGAGCAGTACTTC. It translates to CASRSTGPYEQYF.

Here the CDR3 reads CSVEEGVDEKLFF. The CDR3 nucleotides read TGCAGCGTTGAAGAGGGGGTGGACGAAAAACTGTTTTTT. This sequence joins TRBV29-1 and TRBJ1-4; tentatively, D is TRBD1 (5 bases). The CDR3 loop spans 13 amino acids. With 0 bases removed from V and 8 bases from J, the gap between germline ends came to 10 bases. In germline, CDR1 is SQVTM, CDR2 ANQGSEA.

This clone has a handful of counts. The genes are TRBV6-6 and TRBJ1-2, with a weak D call TRBD1 (5 bases). V lost 11 bases to trimming and J lost 4 bases, with 17 bases between them. Germline lookup yields CDR1 MNHNY and CDR2 SVGAGI (reference sequence). The length of the CDR3 is 13 residues. The CDR3 here is CAAGDRNFYGYTF. DNA for the CDR3: TGTGCCGCGGGGGACCGTAATTTCTATGGCTACACCTTC.

This clone was picked up a small number of times. V usage is TRBV29-1 and J usage is TRBJ2-3, with 8 nucleotides matching TRBD2. The CDR3 loop spans 13 amino acids. V lost 3 bases and J lost 5; bases outside the gene matches: 4. Germline V gene sequence: CDR1 SQVTM, CDR2 ANQGSEA. CDR3 loop: CSVDTGGVDTQYF. The CDR3 coding sequence is TGCAGCGTTGACACGGGGGGGGTAGATACGCAGTATTTT.

In this sample, this clone turned up a few times. The chain combines TRBV29-1 with TRBJ1-1; D is perhaps TRBD1 (5 bases). Trimming removed 6 bases at V and 2 bases at J, with 10 bases between. This CDR3 has 12 residues. Germline lookup yields CDR1 SQVTM and CDR2 ANQGSEA. The CDR3 DNA reads TGCAGCGTCCGGACAACTAACACTGAAGCTTTCTTT. It specifies CSVRTTNTEAFF. The variable domain in full, with the rest retrieved from reference TRBV29-1 and TRBJ1-1, is SAVISQKPSRDICQRGTSLTIQCQVDSQVTMMFWYRQQPGQSLTLIATANQGSEATYESGFVIDKFPISRPNLTFSTLTVSNMSPEDSSIYLCSVRTTNTEAFFGQGTRLTVV.

This clone was seen a handful of times. In DNA, the CDR3 is TGTGCCAGCAGAAGAGGGCGGGGGACCACAGATACGCAGTATTTT. Translating gives CASRRGRGTTDTQYF. This chain connects TRBV2 to TRBJ2-3, with 7 bases lining up with TRBD2. The CDR3 runs to 15 residues. Per the germline V gene, CDR1 is SNHLY and CDR2 is FYNNEI. V dropped 6 bases and J dropped 2; count of bases not matched to a gene: 8.